This section outlines one T cell receptor (beta chain) sequence together with its context. The record originates from a study of T cells after yellow fever vaccination. TCRdb fed the 5' RACE reads into MiXCR, producing one record per CDR3 protein. The table has 620,000 or so distinct CDR3 sequences, approximately 16% seen once. The germline gives CDR1 LGHDT, CDR2 YNNKEL (reference sequence). The CDR3 has 15 residues. Trimming stripped 2 bases from V and 5 bases from J, with 12 bases between. The sequence derives from a man between 18 and 29 years old who received the YFV17D yellow fever vaccine. The sequencing here drew on PBMCs, taken 5 days after the first yellow fever vaccination. The gene calls are TRBV3-1 and TRBJ2-2; the D gene is possibly TRBD2 (5 bases). CDR3 bases: TGTGCCAGCAGCCAACTCCCCCGGGGAACCGGGGAGCTGTTTTTT. It translates to CASSQLPRGTGELFF.